The sequence of this T cell receptor (beta chain) was determined in a study of CD8+CD57+ T cells in acquired aplastic anemia. All patients picked for sequencing had shown, by flow cytometry, an expansion of CD8+CD57+ cells. Trimming took off 6 bases at V and 5 bases at J, with 14 bases between the two ends. CDR3 length equals 15 residues. CDR1 MGHDK and CDR2 SYGVNS come from the germline V gene. CDR3 and TCR beta VDJ profiling relied on a genomic DNA template. TCRdb recomputed calls from the reads with MiXCR, one row per CDR3 protein. The table lists 150,000 to 200,000 distinct CDR3 sequences, roughly 50% of them singletons.

The sequence came from a human donor with aplastic anemia. This sequence joins TRBV25-1 and TRBJ1-6; weak D call: TRBD1 (5 bases). The sequenced sample was sorted CD4+, CD8+, or CD8+CD57+ T cells (not recorded which) from PBMCs. As DNA, the CDR3 is TGTGCCAGCAGCTTGGAGCACAGGCATAATTCACCCCTCCACTTT. Its translation: CASSLEHRHNSPLHF.